Listed below are T cell receptor beta chains from one sample, sequenced in a study of early T cells in non-severe SARS-CoV-2 infection. TCRdb analysed the 5' RACE reads with MiXCR anew, one entry per CDR3 protein. The sample records about 50,000 distinct CDR3 sequences, about 12% being singletons. The sequencing sample was made of whole blood. Receptors originate from an adult who was a healthcare worker with PCR-confirmed SARS-CoV-2 infection or an uninfected control (not recorded which). CDR3s include the opening cysteine and the closing phenylalanine or tryptophan. The D gene is left open where the match is weak. Part of the rows lack a size; the others show once, few, many or a class for expanded clones.

J gene | clone size | V gene | D gene | CDR3 DNA | CDR3 protein
TRBJ2-3 | many | TRBV27 | . | TGTGCCAGCAGTTTAAGGTTGCCTAGCACAGATACGCAGTATTTT | CASSLRLPSTDTQYF
TRBJ2-5 | . | TRBV12-3/TRBV12-4 | . | TGTGCCAGCAGTTTTCGAAAGAATAAGCAAGAGACCCAGTACTTC | CASSFRKNKQETQYF
TRBJ1-1 | few | TRBV5-1 | . | TGCGCCAGCAGCTTGGCCGCGAGGACAGCGAACACTGAAGCTTTCTTT | CASSLAARTANTEAFF
TRBJ2-2 | many | TRBV5-1 | . | TGCGCCAGCAGCTTGTTTACGAACACCGGGGAGCTGTTTTTT | CASSLFTNTGELFF
TRBJ2-7 | many | TRBV6-6 | TRBD2 | TGTGCCAGCAGTCCGACGGGACTAACCTACGAGCAGTACTTC | CASSPTGLTYEQYF
TRBJ2-1 | many | TRBV7-2 | TRBD1 | TGTGCCAGCAGTCGGGACAGCAGCTCCTACAATGAGCAGTTCTTC | CASSRDSSSYNEQFF
TRBJ1-6 | many | TRBV4-1 | . | TGCGCCAGCAGCCAAGTGATGGCTTCACCCCTCCACTTT | CASSQVMASPLHF
TRBJ2-5 | many | TRBV6-6 | TRBD2 | TGTGCCAGCAGTTACTCTAGCGGGAAGGAAGAGACCCAGTACTTC | CASSYSSGKEETQYF
TRBJ1-1 | many | TRBV5-1 | . | TGCGCCAGCACCCTGGGGGGGCGGCAGACTGAAGCTTTCTTT | CASTLGGRQTEAFF
TRBJ1-6 | . | TRBV20-1 | TRBD1 | TGCAGTGCTAGGTCGCCGGGACAGCCTAATTCACCCCTCCACTTT | CSARSPGQPNSPLHF
TRBJ2-5 | many | TRBV29-1 | . | TGCAGCGTTGAATCGGGTTGGGAGACCCAGTACTTC | CSVESGWETQYF
TRBJ1-2 | few | TRBV12-3/TRBV12-4 | . | TGTGCCAGCAGCCCGGACATCGGGTATGGCTACACCTTC | CASSPDIGYGYTF
TRBJ1-2 | few | TRBV27 | TRBD1 | TGTGCCAGTAGACAGGGGGCTGGAGGCTACACCTTC | CASRQGAGGYTF
TRBJ1-1 | . | TRBV3-1 | TRBD1 | TGTGCCAGCAGCCTGGGGACAGCCCCTAACACTGAAGCTTTCTTT | CASSLGTAPNTEAFF